These 15 T cell receptor beta chains were all obtained from the same sample, sequenced in a study of OX40 agonist ivuxolimab in advanced cancers. The data were produced by immunoSEQ multiplex PCR, yet TCRdb's version contains in-frame clones alone and is incomplete. The sample holds tens of thousands of clones; around 81% are singletons and the top ten take 8.2%. The material was CD4+ or CD8+ T cells sorted from blood, obtained in a trial of the OX40 agonist ivuxolimab. The origin of the receptors is an adult with an advanced solid tumor such as melanoma, head and neck, liver or kidney cancer.

The chain is built from TRBV9 and TRBJ2-6; D is tentatively TRBD1 or TRBD2 (6 bases each). Germline CDR1 and CDR2: SGDLS and YYNGEE. This CDR3 is built from 15 residues. V was cut by 0 bases and J by 4 bases, with 8 bases left in between. The CDR3 region has the DNA TGTGCCAGCAGCGTAGGGGGGGCCGGGGCCAACGTCCTGACTTTC. This translates into CASSVGGAGANVLTF.

V gene TRBV5-1 combines with J gene TRBJ1-4; D is possibly TRBD1 (6 bases). With 2 bases removed from V and 6 bases from J, the gap between germline ends came to 8 bases. Germline loops: CDR1 SGHRS, CDR2 YFSETQ. The CDR3 has 13 residues. CDR3 region: CASSLGGDEKLFF. The CDR3, as DNA: TGCGCCAGCAGCTTAGGGGGGGATGAAAAACTGTTTTTT.

This rearrangement joins TRBV9 to TRBJ1-6, with TRBD1 as a possible D gene (5 bases). The CDR3 totals 15 residues. Trimming removed 0 bases at V and 10 bases at J, with 14 bases between. The germline CDR1 and CDR2 sequences are SGDLS and YYNGEE. CDR3 DNA: TGTGCCAGCAGCGTAGTTGGGGCAGAGGGCTCACCCCTCCACTTT. Protein product: CASSVVGAEGSPLHF.

This chain uses TRBV28 with TRBJ2-1; D possibly corresponds to TRBD2 (6 bases). CDR1 is MDHEN, CDR2 SYDVKM, per germline. This CDR3 has 15 residues. V was cut by 2 bases and J by 0 bases, with 8 bases left in between. The CDR3 protein is CASSLTGGSYNEQFF. The CDR3 DNA reads TGTGCCAGCAGTTTAACCGGGGGCTCCTACAATGAGCAGTTCTTC.

The V call is TRBV10-2, the J call TRBJ2-3; D unresolved. Germline CDR1 reads WSHSY; CDR2 reads SAAADI. This CDR3 is built from 14 residues. Trimming removed 4 bases at V and 2 bases at J, with 10 bases between. For the CDR3, the DNA is TGCGCCAGCAGTGTTGCCAGGATCACAGATACGCAGTATTTT. This translates into CASSVARITDTQYF.

This chain links TRBV19 with TRBJ1-2; D ambiguous. The V gene lost 3 bases and the J gene lost 3 bases, with 8 bases spanning the gap. The CDR3 sequence is 13 residues long. Germline CDR1 and CDR2: LNHDA and SQIVND (reference sequence). CDR3 coding DNA: TGTGCCAGTAGTATTTCACCAGACTATGGCTACACCTTC. Its protein product is CASSISPDYGYTF.

The chain combines TRBV7-3 with TRBJ2-1; 8 bases match TRBD2. Germline CDR1 and CDR2: SGHTA and FQGTGA. This CDR3 is 15 amino acids long. V shed 4 bases, J shed 3 bases, and the junction held 5 bases outside the gene matches. CDR3 sequence (DNA): TGTGCCAGCAGCTACGGGGCGGGAGGCTACAATGAGCAGTTCTTC. Amino acids: CASSYGAGGYNEQFF.

The chain carries TRBV12-5 and TRBJ2-3, with a weak D call TRBD2 (7 bases). There are 14 residues in the CDR3. CDR1 is LGHNT, CDR2 FRNRAP, per germline. V lost 6 bases and J 3 bases, leaving 13 bases between the germline ends. CDR3 amino acids: CASGEGGLTDTQYF. The CDR3 nucleotides are TGTGCTAGTGGGGAGGGGGGGCTAACAGATACGCAGTATTTT. The full variable domain, completed using reference TRBV12-5 and TRBJ2-3, is DARVTQTPRHKVTEMGQEVTMRCQPILGHNTVFWYRQTMMQGLELLAYFRNRAPLDDSGMPKDRFSAEMPDATLATLKIQPSEPRDSAVYFCASGEGGLTDTQYFGPGTRLTVL.

This clone was seen a few times. The chain joins TRBV9 to TRBJ2-2; tentatively, D is TRBD1 (5 bases). V lost 9 bases, J lost 4 bases, and 16 bases lay in between. This CDR3 is 14 amino acids long. Looked up from germline, CDR1 is SGDLS and CDR2 is YYNGEE. CDR3 loop: CATDSHRGTGELFF. The CDR3 DNA reads as TGTGCCACCGACAGCCATCGCGGCACCGGGGAGCTGTTTTTT.

The chain joins TRBV28 to TRBJ1-5, with 7 bases that match TRBD1. Trimming removed 4 bases from V and 5 bases from J; junction bases left unmatched: 8. Per germline, CDR1 MDHEN and CDR2 SYDVKM. The CDR3 sequence is 15 residues long. In DNA form, the CDR3 reads TGTGCCAGCAGTTATAGACAGGGTGGGGATCAGCCCCAGCATTTT. The encoded protein is CASSYRQGGDQPQHF.

The chain carries TRBV29-1 and TRBJ2-3; TRBD1 agrees at 9 bases. Germline CDR1 and CDR2: SQVTM and ANQGSEA. The CDR3 contains 15 residues. V dropped 0 bases and J dropped 2; count of bases not matched to a gene: 3. Here the CDR3 reads CSVEDRTGVTDTQYF. The CDR3 DNA reads TGCAGCGTTGAAGATCGGACAGGGGTCACAGATACGCAGTATTTT.

This clone was seen repeatedly, ten times or more. The chain combines TRBV2 with TRBJ1-2, with a weak D call TRBD1 (5 bases). V dropped 4 bases and J dropped 5 bases, with 8 bases sitting between them. Germline lookup yields CDR1 SNHLY and CDR2 FYNNEI. This CDR3 is 12 amino acids long. This CDR3 reads CASSARAYGYTF. In DNA form, the CDR3 reads TGTGCCAGCAGTGCCAGGGCGTATGGCTACACCTTC.

The V call is TRBV28, the J call TRBJ1-4, with a weak D call TRBD1 (6 bases). The germline gives CDR1 MDHEN, CDR2 SYDVKM. V was trimmed by 7 bases and J by 7 bases, leaving 16 bases between them. The CDR3 runs to 14 residues. The CDR3, as DNA: TGTGCCAGCACCGTCCCAGGGGCGGGTGAAAAACTGTTTTTT. Protein sequence: CASTVPGAGEKLFF.

For the CDR3, the DNA is TGTGCCAGCAGCTTACTCTGGGGGACCGGGGAGCTGTTTTTT. Its translation: CASSLLWGTGELFF. V gene TRBV11-2 combines with J gene TRBJ2-2; TRBD1 or TRBD2 may be the D gene (5 bases each). V lost 2 bases to trimming and J lost 5 bases, with 9 bases between them. The CDR3 is 14 residues long. The germline V gene has CDR1 SGHAT and CDR2 FQNNGV. The entire variable domain, with the rest obtained from reference TRBV11-2 and TRBJ2-2, is as follows: EAGVAQSPRYKIIEKRQSVAFWCNPISGHATLYWYQQILGQGPKLLIQFQNNGVVDDSQLPKDRFSAERLKGVDSTLKIQPAKLEDSAVYLCASSLLWGTGELFFGEGSRLTVL.

The chain links TRBV5-1 to TRBJ2-2; D call uncertain. V was shortened by 2 bases and J by 2 bases, with 13 bases between the two germline ends. The CDR3 spans 16 residues. Germline values: CDR1 SGHRS, CDR2 YFSETQ. CDR3 in amino acids: CASSFSGYPNTGELFF. For the CDR3, the DNA is TGCGCCAGCAGCTTCTCGGGTTATCCAAACACCGGGGAGCTGTTTTTT.